The present T cell receptor beta chain was sequenced within a study of T-cell reconstitution after alpha-beta-depleted transplantation in children. Germline assignment: CDR1 SGHKS and CDR2 YYEKEE (reference sequence). The length of the CDR3 is 15 residues. Trimming removed 6 bases from V and 2 bases from J, with 15 bases in between. The library targeted TCRbeta and was prepared with unique molecular identifiers. Using its own MiXCR run on the PCR reads, TCRdb lists one record per CDR3 protein. The table records around 600,000 distinct CDR3 sequences, 15% to 20% of them present only once. This clonotype was counted at least ten times.

The TCR sequence derives from a human donor who donated a stem cell graft to a child with acute myeloid leukemia. This chain joins TRBV5-5 and TRBJ1-3, with a tentative D call TRBD1 (6 bases). The sample was PBMCs from the stem cell graft donor, taken from the stem cell graft. This CDR3 reads CASTPQGTPGNTIYF. The CDR3 nucleotides are TGTGCCAGCACCCCACAGGGCACTCCTGGAAACACCATATATTTT.